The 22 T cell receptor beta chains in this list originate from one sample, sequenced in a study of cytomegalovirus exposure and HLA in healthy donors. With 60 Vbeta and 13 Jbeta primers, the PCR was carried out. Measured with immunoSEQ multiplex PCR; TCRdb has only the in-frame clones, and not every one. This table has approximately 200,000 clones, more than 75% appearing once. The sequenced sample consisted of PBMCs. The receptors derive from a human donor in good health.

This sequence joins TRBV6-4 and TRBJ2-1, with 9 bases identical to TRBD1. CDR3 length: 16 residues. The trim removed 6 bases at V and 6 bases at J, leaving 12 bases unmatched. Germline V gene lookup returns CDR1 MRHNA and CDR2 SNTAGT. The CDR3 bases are TGTGCCAGCAGCGAGATACAGGGGGCGCTGGTCAATGAGCAGTTCTTC. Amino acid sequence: CASSEIQGALVNEQFF.

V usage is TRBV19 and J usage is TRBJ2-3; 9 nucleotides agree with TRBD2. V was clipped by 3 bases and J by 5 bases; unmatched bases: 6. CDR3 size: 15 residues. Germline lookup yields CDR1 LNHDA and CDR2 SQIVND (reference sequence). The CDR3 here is CASSIVAGGGDTQYF. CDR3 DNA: TGTGCCAGTAGTATCGTGGCGGGGGGGGGAGATACGCAGTATTTT.

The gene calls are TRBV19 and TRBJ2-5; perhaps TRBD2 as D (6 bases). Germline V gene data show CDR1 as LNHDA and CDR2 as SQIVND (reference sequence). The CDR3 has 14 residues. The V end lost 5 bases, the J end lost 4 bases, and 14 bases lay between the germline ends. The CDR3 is CASSPGRGRETQYF. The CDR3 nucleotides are TGTGCCAGTAGTCCTGGACGGGGGAGAGAGACCCAGTACTTC.

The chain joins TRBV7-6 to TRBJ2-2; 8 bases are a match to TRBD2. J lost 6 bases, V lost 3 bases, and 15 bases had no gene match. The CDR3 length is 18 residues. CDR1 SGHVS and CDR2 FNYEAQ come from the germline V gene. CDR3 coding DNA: TGTGCCAGCAGCTTTCGCCGGGGGGGACTGTTTTTCCCCGGGGAGCTGTTTTTT. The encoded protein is CASSFRRGGLFFPGELFF.

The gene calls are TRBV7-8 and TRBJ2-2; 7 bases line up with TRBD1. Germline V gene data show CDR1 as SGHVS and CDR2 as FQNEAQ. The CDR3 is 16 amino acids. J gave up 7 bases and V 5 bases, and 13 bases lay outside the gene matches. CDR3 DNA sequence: TGTGCCAGCAGCCCGACAGGGCTCCAGTATGTCGGGGAGCTGTTTTTT. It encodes CASSPTGLQYVGELFF.

CDR3 amino acids: CASSLYQDRAGYTF. CDR3 DNA: TGTGCCAGCAGCTTATATCAAGACAGGGCTGGCTACACCTTC. The rearrangement joins TRBV7-2 to TRBJ1-2, with 7 bases identical to TRBD1. Losses at the gene ends were 2 bases for V and 7 bases for J; bases not matched to a gene: 7. Germline V gene sequence: CDR1 SGHTA, CDR2 FQGNSA. There are 14 residues in the CDR3.

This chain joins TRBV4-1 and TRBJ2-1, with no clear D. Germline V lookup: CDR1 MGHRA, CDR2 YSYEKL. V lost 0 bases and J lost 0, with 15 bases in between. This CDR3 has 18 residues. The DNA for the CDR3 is TGCGCCAGCAGCCAAGATCGCGGTTTTCGGAGCTCCTACAATGAGCAGTTCTTC. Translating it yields CASSQDRGFRSSYNEQFF.

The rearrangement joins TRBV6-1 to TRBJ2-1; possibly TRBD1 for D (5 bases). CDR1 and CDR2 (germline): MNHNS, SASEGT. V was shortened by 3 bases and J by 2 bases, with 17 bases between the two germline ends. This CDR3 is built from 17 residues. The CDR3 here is CASSDVWGITPYNEQFF. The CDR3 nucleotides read TGTGCCAGCAGTGACGTATGGGGCATAACCCCCTACAATGAGCAGTTCTTC.

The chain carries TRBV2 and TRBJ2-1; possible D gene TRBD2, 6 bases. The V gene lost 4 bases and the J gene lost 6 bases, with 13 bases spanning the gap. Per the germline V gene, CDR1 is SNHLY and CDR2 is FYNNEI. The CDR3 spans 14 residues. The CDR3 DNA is TGTGCCAGCAGTGGGGATAGCGGCCTCAATGAGCAGTTCTTC. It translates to CASSGDSGLNEQFF.

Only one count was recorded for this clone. CDR3 coding DNA: TGTGCCAGCAGTAAAGGACAGGGGGTAGATACGCAGTATTTT. As protein: CASSKGQGVDTQYF. The gene calls are TRBV27 and TRBJ2-3, with 10 nucleotides matching TRBD1. CDR3 length: 14 residues. Germline trimming cut 5 bases from V and 5 bases from J; bases unmatched to any gene: 4. The germline CDR1 and CDR2 sequences are MNHEY and SMNVEV (reference sequence).

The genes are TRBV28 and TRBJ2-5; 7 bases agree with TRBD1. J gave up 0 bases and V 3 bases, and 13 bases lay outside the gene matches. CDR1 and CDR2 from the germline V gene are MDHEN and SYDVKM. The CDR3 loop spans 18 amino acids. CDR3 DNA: TGTGCCAGCAGTTTCTCCCGACAGGGCATCTTGTACCAAGAGACCCAGTACTTC. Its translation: CASSFSRQGILYQETQYF.

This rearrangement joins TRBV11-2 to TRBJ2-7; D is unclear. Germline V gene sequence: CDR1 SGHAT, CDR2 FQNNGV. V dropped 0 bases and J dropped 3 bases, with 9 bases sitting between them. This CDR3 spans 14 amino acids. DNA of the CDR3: TGTGCCAGCAGCTTAGATGCTCTATACTACGAGCAGTACTTC. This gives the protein CASSLDALYYEQYF.

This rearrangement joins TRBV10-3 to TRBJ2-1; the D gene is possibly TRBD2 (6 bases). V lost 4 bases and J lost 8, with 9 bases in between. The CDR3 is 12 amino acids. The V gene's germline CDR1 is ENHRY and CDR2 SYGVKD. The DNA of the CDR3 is TGTGCCATCAGTGCTGGAGGGGATGAGCAGTTCTTC. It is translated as CAISAGGDEQFF.

CDR3 nucleotide sequence: TGTGCCAGCAGCTTGCTTTTGGGGGGTGAAGACAATCAGCCCCAGCATTTT. Protein product: CASSLLLGGEDNQPQHF. The chain carries TRBV5-6 and TRBJ1-5, with D perhaps matching TRBD1 (5 bases). In germline, CDR1 is SGHDT, CDR2 YYEEEE. This CDR3 spans 17 amino acids. Trimming took 1 base from V and 3 from J, leaving 17 bases between them.

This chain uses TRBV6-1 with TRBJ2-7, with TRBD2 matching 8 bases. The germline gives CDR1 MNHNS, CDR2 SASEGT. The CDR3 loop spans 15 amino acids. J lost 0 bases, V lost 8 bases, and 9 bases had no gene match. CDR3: CASGGVAGSSYEQYF. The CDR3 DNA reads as TGTGCCAGCGGTGGGGTAGCGGGGTCCTCCTACGAGCAGTACTTC.

The CDR3 DNA is TGTGCCAGCAGCTTAGATTCGGGACTAGCATATTCAGAGACCCAGTACTTC. It yields the protein CASSLDSGLAYSETQYF. The V call is TRBV7-9, the J call TRBJ2-5; 9 bases map to TRBD2. Germline V gives CDR1 SEHNR, CDR2 FQNEAQ (reference sequence). CDR3 length: 17 amino acids. With V trimmed by 1 base and J by 4 bases, 10 bases remained unmatched.

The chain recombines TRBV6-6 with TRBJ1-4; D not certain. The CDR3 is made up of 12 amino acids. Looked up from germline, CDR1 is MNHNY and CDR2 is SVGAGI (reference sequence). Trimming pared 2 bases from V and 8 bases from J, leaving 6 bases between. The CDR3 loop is CASSYAREKLFF. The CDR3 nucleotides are TGTGCCAGCAGTTACGCCAGAGAAAAACTGTTTTTT.

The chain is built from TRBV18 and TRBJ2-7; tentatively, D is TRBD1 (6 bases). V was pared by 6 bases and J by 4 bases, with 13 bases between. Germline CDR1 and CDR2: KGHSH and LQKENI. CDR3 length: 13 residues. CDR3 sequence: CASSNEQGYEQYF. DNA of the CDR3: TGTGCCAGCTCTAACGAACAGGGTTACGAGCAGTACTTC. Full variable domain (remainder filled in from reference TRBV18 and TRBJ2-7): NAGVMQNPRHLVRRRGQEARLRCSPMKGHSHVYWYRQLPEEGLKFMVYLQKENIIDESGMPKERFSAEFPKEGPSILRIQQVVRGDSAAYFCASSNEQGYEQYFGPGTRLTVT.

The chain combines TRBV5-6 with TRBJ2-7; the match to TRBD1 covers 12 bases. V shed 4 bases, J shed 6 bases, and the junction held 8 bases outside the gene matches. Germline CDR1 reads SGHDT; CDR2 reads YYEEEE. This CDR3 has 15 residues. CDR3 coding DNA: TGTGCCAGCAGCATATCCGGGACAGGGGGCCGCGAGCAGTACTTC. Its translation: CASSISGTGGREQYF.

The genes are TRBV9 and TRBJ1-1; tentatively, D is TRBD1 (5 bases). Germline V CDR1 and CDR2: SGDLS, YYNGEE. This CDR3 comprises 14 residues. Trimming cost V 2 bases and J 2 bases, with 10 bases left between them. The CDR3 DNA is TGTGCCAGCAGCGTCGGGACTGATAACACTGAAGCTTTCTTT. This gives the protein CASSVGTDNTEAFF.

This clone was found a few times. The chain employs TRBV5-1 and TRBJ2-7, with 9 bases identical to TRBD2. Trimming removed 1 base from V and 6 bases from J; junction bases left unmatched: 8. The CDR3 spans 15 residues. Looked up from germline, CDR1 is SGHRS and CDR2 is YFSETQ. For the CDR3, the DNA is TGCGCCAGCAGCTTGATTGGCGGGAGGGCCGTCGAGCAGTACTTC. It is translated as CASSLIGGRAVEQYF.

The CDR3 coding sequence is TGTGCCAGTCGGACAGCTTACGAGCAGTACTTC. This translates into CASRTAYEQYF. This chain uses TRBV6-4 with TRBJ2-7, with D possibly TRBD1 on 6 matching bases. Germline V gene sequence: CDR1 MRHNA, CDR2 SNTAGT. V was shortened by 9 bases and J by 4 bases, with 10 bases between the two germline ends. This CDR3 comprises 11 residues.